These 7 T cell receptor beta chains came from one sample sequenced in a study of OX40 agonist ivuxolimab in advanced cancers. Sequenced by immunoSEQ multiplex PCR; TCRdb stores in-frame clones only, minus some. The table records around 3,600 clones, roughly four fifths of them present only once. This specimen consisted of CD4+ or CD8+ T cells sorted from blood, obtained in a trial of the OX40 agonist ivuxolimab. Every receptor here comes from an adult with an advanced solid tumor such as melanoma, head and neck, liver or kidney cancer.

The rearrangement joins TRBV7-9 to TRBJ1-2; D is perhaps TRBD1 (6 bases). Trimming removed 1 base from V and 7 bases from J, with 10 bases in between. This CDR3 is 13 amino acids long. Germline assignment: CDR1 SEHNR and CDR2 FQNEAQ (reference sequence). The CDR3 DNA reads as TGTGCCAGCAGCTTAGGAGGGGGTCTTGGCTACACCTTC. Amino acids: CASSLGGGLGYTF.

This chain joins TRBV7-9 and TRBJ2-1, with 15 positions matching TRBD2. This CDR3 has 18 residues. The germline gives CDR1 SEHNR, CDR2 FQNEAQ (reference sequence). Germline trimming cut 6 bases from V and 4 bases from J; bases unmatched to any gene: 10. The CDR3 coding sequence is TGTGCCAGCAGTCCAGGGACTAGCGGGGGGCCACATTACAATGAGCAGTTCTTC. As protein: CASSPGTSGGPHYNEQFF. The full variable domain, in which reference TRBV7-9 and TRBJ2-1 provide the parts outside the CDR3, is DTGVSQNPRHKITKRGQNVTFRCDPISEHNRLYWYRQTLGQGPEFLTYFQNEAQLEKSRLLSDRFSAERPKGSFSTLEIQRTEQGDSAMYLCASSPGTSGGPHYNEQFFGPGTRLTVL.

V gene TRBV6-1 combines with J gene TRBJ2-1; TRBD1 matches at 10 bases. The CDR3 is 14 residues long. Germline loops: CDR1 MNHNS, CDR2 SASEGT. The trim removed 5 bases at V and 7 bases at J, leaving 5 bases unmatched. The CDR3 here is CASSSGTGANEQFF. DNA of the CDR3: TGTGCCAGCAGTTCTGGGACAGGGGCAAATGAGCAGTTCTTC.

The sample holds one count of this clone. The CDR3 nucleotides read TGCAGCGCCTGGACAGGGGCACACTATGGCTACACCTTC. Its translation is CSAWTGAHYGYTF. The gene calls are TRBV29-1 and TRBJ1-2, with 9 bases aligning to TRBD1. This CDR3 has 13 residues. CDR1 and CDR2 (germline): SQVTM, ANQGSEA. V was clipped by 7 bases and J by 3 bases; unmatched bases: 6.

This clone is a singleton in its sample. This chain connects TRBV6-1 to TRBJ1-5; D is unresolved. V gave up 7 bases and J gave up 4 bases, with 17 bases separating them. CDR1 and CDR2 from the germline V gene are MNHNS and SASEGT. The CDR3 extends over 15 amino acids. Here the CDR3 DNA reads TGTGCCAGCACCGCGACCCTGCGGGGTAATCAGCCCCAGCATTTT. Amino acids: CASTATLRGNQPQHF.

This clone was recorded once. The chain joins TRBV28 to TRBJ2-5; no reliable D call. Germline lookup yields CDR1 MDHEN and CDR2 SYDVKM. This CDR3 has 12 amino acids. V lost 7 bases, J lost 0 bases, and 6 bases lay in between. The CDR3: CASTQYQETQYF. The CDR3 DNA reads as TGTGCCAGCACCCAATACCAAGAGACCCAGTACTTC.

The V and J genes are TRBV27 and TRBJ1-6; TRBD1 is a possible D gene (6 bases). CDR1 and CDR2 (germline): MNHEY, SMNVEV (reference sequence). The CDR3 contains 14 residues. Trimming cost V 2 bases and J 6 bases, with 8 bases left between them. The CDR3 DNA sequence: TGTGCCAGCAGTTTAGGGGGCGGTAATTCACCCCTCCACTTT. Its protein is CASSLGGGNSPLHF.